Listed below are T cell receptor beta chains from one sample, sequenced in a study of cytomegalovirus exposure and HLA in healthy donors. Profiled with immunoSEQ multiplex PCR; TCRdb holds only in-frame clones, not every one. This sample has roughly 160,000 clones, with 80% to 90% found just once. The sample was PBMCs. All receptors derive from a male donor in good health and CMV-seronegative. Each CDR3 is given with its conserved first and last residue. The D gene is left open where the match is weak. Only part of the rows carry a size: once, few, many, or a class if the clone is expanded.

clone_size	v_call	d_call	j_call	cdr3_length	cdr3_aa	cdr3_nt
NA	TRBV11-2	TRBD2	TRBJ2-7	18	CASSLSRDRLAGYYEQYF	TGTGCCAGCAGCTTAAGCAGGGACCGACTAGCGGGGTACTACGAGCAGTACTTC
NA	TRBV5-4	TRBD1	TRBJ2-7	14	CASSPGQRTYEQYF	TGTGCCAGCAGCCCGGGACAGAGGACCTACGAGCAGTACTTC
NA	TRBV9	TRBD2	TRBJ2-1	17	CASSPSPGTSGYNEQFF	TGTGCCAGCAGCCCCTCCCCCGGGACTAGCGGATACAATGAGCAGTTCTTC
NA	TRBV4-2	TRBD2	TRBJ2-7	16	CASSQGIAGATYEQYF	TGTGCCAGCAGCCAAGGGATAGCGGGAGCCACCTACGAGCAGTACTTC
NA	TRBV7-2	NA	TRBJ2-5	14	CASSLVGGPETQYF	TGTGCCAGCAGCTTGGTGGGGGGGCCAGAGACCCAGTACTTC
NA	TRBV5-4	NA	TRBJ2-7	12	CASSFNSYEQYF	TGTGCCAGCAGTTTTAACTCCTACGAGCAGTACTTC
NA	TRBV27	TRBD1	TRBJ1-1	16	CASSLMPRTGDMEAFF	TGTGCCAGCAGTTTAATGCCAAGGACAGGGGATATGGAAGCTTTCTTT
many	TRBV7-2	NA	TRBJ1-1	13	CASSPRGDTEAFF	TGTGCCAGCAGCCCCCGGGGGGACACTGAAGCTTTCTTT
NA	TRBV19	NA	TRBJ1-2	14	CASSIEDTGPGYTF	TGTGCCAGTAGTATTGAGGACACGGGTCCTGGCTACACCTTC
NA	TRBV6-5	NA	TRBJ2-3	14	CASSWSRDTDTQYF	TGTGCCAGCAGTTGGTCTAGAGACACAGATACGCAGTATTTT
NA	TRBV5-1	NA	TRBJ2-3	15	CASSFPQGITDTQYF	TGCGCCAGCAGCTTCCCCCAGGGGATCACAGATACGCAGTATTTT
few	TRBV7-8	TRBD1	TRBJ2-7	16	CASSLGGQGNTYEQYF	TGTGCCAGCAGCTTAGGGGGACAGGGGAACACCTACGAGCAGTACTTC
NA	TRBV5-1	TRBD1	TRBJ1-3	17	CASSSLSTGPSGNTIYF	TGCGCCAGCAGCTCCCTGTCGACAGGGCCCTCTGGAAACACCATATATTTT
once	TRBV19	TRBD1	TRBJ2-3	17	CASSVMTGDASTDTQYF	TGTGCCAGTAGTGTAATGACAGGGGACGCTAGCACAGATACGCAGTATTTT
once	TRBV6-1	NA	TRBJ1-5	14	CASSGQLSNQPQHF	TGTGCCAGCAGTGGACAGCTTAGCAATCAGCCCCAGCATTTT
NA	TRBV9	NA	TRBJ2-2	14	CASGDVTNTGELFF	TGTGCCAGCGGAGACGTTACGAACACCGGGGAGCTGTTTTTT
NA	TRBV27	TRBD2	TRBJ2-5	14	CASSLSLAVETQYF	TGTGCCAGCAGTTTATCTCTAGCGGTCGAGACCCAGTACTTC
NA	TRBV2	NA	TRBJ2-7	15	CASSEGAPQPPEQYF	TGTGCCAGCAGTGAAGGGGCGCCTCAGCCGCCCGAGCAGTACTTC
once	TRBV30	NA	TRBJ1-1	13	CAWSVQGYTEAFF	TGTGCCTGGAGTGTTCAGGGGTACACTGAAGCTTTCTTT
NA	TRBV28	NA	TRBJ2-1	15	CASSFRGGAYNEQFF	TGTGCCAGCAGTTTTCGAGGGGGGGCTTACAATGAGCAGTTCTTC
NA	TRBV10-3	NA	TRBJ1-2	11	CAISAGEGYTF	TGTGCCATCAGCGCCGGTGAGGGCTACACCTTC
NA	TRBV19	TRBD1	TRBJ1-1	12	CASRDRAGEAFF	TGTGCCAGTCGGGACAGGGCTGGTGAAGCTTTCTTT
NA	TRBV25-1	NA	TRBJ2-3	17	CASSEERASGSTDTQYF	TGTGCCAGCAGTGAAGAAAGGGCCAGCGGCAGCACAGATACGCAGTATTTT
NA	TRBV19	NA	TRBJ2-3	14	CASSITSDTDTQYF	TGTGCCAGTAGTATTACCTCAGACACAGATACGCAGTATTTT
NA	TRBV20-1	NA	TRBJ1-5	10	CSAPPEPQHF	TGCAGTGCCCCCCCTGAGCCCCAGCATTTT
NA	TRBV5-4	NA	TRBJ1-5	13	CASSSEPNQPQHF	TGTGCCAGCAGTTCCGAGCCCAATCAGCCCCAGCATTTT
NA	TRBV5-6	NA	TRBJ2-5	16	CASSFPDRDFQETQYF	TGTGCCAGCAGCTTCCCTGACAGGGACTTCCAAGAGACCCAGTACTTC
NA	TRBV6-5	NA	TRBJ1-4	15	CASSLLQGNTEKLFF	TGTGCCAGCAGTCTACTACAGGGCAATACAGAAAAACTGTTTTTT
NA	TRBV4-1	TRBD1	TRBJ2-1	12	CASKDRANEQFF	TGCGCCAGCAAGGACAGGGCCAATGAGCAGTTCTTC
NA	TRBV4-2	NA	TRBJ2-7	14	CASSQALGYEEQYF	TGTGCCAGCAGCCAGGCTCTGGGCTACGAGGAGCAGTACTTC
NA	TRBV5-1	TRBD1	TRBJ2-5	15	CASSLGQGGQETQYF	TGCGCCAGCAGCTTAGGACAGGGGGGCCAAGAGACCCAGTACTTC
NA	TRBV19	NA	TRBJ1-5	14	CASSTNRGNQPQHF	TGTGCCAGTAGTACCAACAGGGGCAATCAGCCCCAGCATTTT
NA	TRBV5-4	TRBD2	TRBJ2-7	15	CASTLTLADSYEQYF	TGTGCCAGCACTCTCACGCTAGCGGATTCCTACGAGCAGTACTTC
NA	TRBV29-1	TRBD1	TRBJ1-1	16	CSVEVGEQGSNTEAFF	TGCAGCGTTGAAGTAGGGGAACAGGGGTCGAACACTGAAGCTTTCTTT
NA	TRBV29-1	TRBD1	TRBJ2-2	14	CSVDRGTNTGELFF	TGCAGCGTCGACAGGGGAACGAACACCGGGGAGCTGTTTTTT
NA	TRBV30	NA	TRBJ1-6	13	CAWLTGSNSPLHF	TGTGCCTGGCTGACAGGCTCTAATTCACCCCTCCACTTT
NA	TRBV5-1	NA	TRBJ1-6	14	CASSLAWAGSPLHF	TGCGCCAGCAGCTTGGCGTGGGCAGGTTCACCCCTCCACTTT
few	TRBV7-2	TRBD1	TRBJ1-4	14	CASSLDGTDEKLFF	TGTGCCAGCAGCTTAGATGGGACAGACGAAAAACTGTTTTTT
NA	TRBV30	TRBD1	TRBJ1-1	13	CAWAGGWGTEAFF	TGTGCCTGGGCAGGGGGTTGGGGGACTGAAGCTTTCTTT
NA	TRBV5-1	TRBD1	TRBJ2-7	14	CASSLGTGVYEQYF	TGCGCCAGCAGCTTGGGGACAGGGGTTTACGAGCAGTACTTC
NA	TRBV7-9	TRBD1	TRBJ2-3	16	CASSLLGQVYMDTQYF	TGTGCCAGCAGCTTATTAGGACAGGTTTATATGGATACGCAGTATTTT
NA	TRBV6-1	TRBD1	TRBJ1-3	14	CASTLGQGGNTIYF	TGTGCCAGCACTCTAGGACAGGGTGGAAACACCATATATTTT
NA	TRBV28	NA	TRBJ1-1	17	CASSLVRFGAMNTEAFF	TGTGCCAGCAGTTTAGTAAGGTTTGGGGCTATGAACACTGAAGCTTTCTTT
NA	TRBV6-1	TRBD1	TRBJ2-7	15	CASRGRQGTSYEQYF	TGTGCCAGCAGGGGGAGACAGGGGACCTCCTACGAGCAGTACTTC
once	TRBV27	NA	TRBJ2-7	15	CASSFYSSREHEQYF	TGTGCCAGCAGTTTCTACAGTTCCCGGGAACACGAGCAGTACTTC
few	TRBV28	NA	TRBJ1-5	14	CASSPRVANQPQHF	TGTGCCAGCAGTCCCAGGGTGGCCAATCAGCCCCAGCATTTT
NA	TRBV19	NA	TRBJ1-4	13	CATLGSTNEKLFF	TGTGCCACCCTTGGGAGTACTAATGAAAAACTGTTTTTT
once	TRBV5-8	TRBD2	TRBJ2-3	18	CASSLALHTSGGKDTQYF	TGTGCCAGCAGCTTGGCCCTACATACTAGCGGGGGGAAAGATACGCAGTATTTT
NA	TRBV5-4	NA	TRBJ2-7	15	CASSLGQGKTYEQYF	TGTGCCAGCAGCTTGGGTCAGGGTAAGACCTACGAGCAGTACTTC
NA	TRBV28	NA	TRBJ2-2	17	CASSLPLLAPNTGELFF	TGTGCCAGCAGTTTACCATTGCTAGCTCCGAACACCGGGGAGCTGTTTTTT
NA	TRBV11-2	NA	TRBJ1-3	15	CASSLGRDLGNTIYF	TGTGCCAGCAGCTTAGGTCGGGATCTTGGAAACACCATATATTTT
NA	TRBV28	TRBD1	TRBJ2-1	11	CASTTGRGEFF	TGTGCCAGCACGACAGGGCGAGGGGAGTTCTTC
NA	TRBV27	NA	TRBJ2-4	16	CASRPVRLLAKNIQYF	TGTGCCAGCAGGCCAGTCAGGCTGCTAGCCAAAAACATTCAGTACTTC